The 10 T cell receptor beta chains reported below all come from one sample, sequenced in a study of tumor and adjacent non-tumor tissue in lung cancer. A modified ARM-PCR protocol with three rounds of nested PCR amplified TCRbeta. In TCRdb, the multiplex PCR reads were re-called with MiXCR into one record per CDR3 protein. This sample has just over 200,000 distinct CDR3 sequences, with approximately 74% found just once. The template was RNA from unsorted bulk tissue. Sequenced material: lung tumor tissue. The receptors were sampled from a man aged 55 to 69 with non-small cell lung cancer.

This clonotype occurred once. A much larger clone is a single base away; this may be a read error. The chain recombines TRBV20-1 with TRBJ1-5; 8 bases map to TRBD1. Germline V gene sequence: CDR1 DFQATT, CDR2 SNEGSKA (reference sequence). V dropped 3 bases and J dropped 1; count of bases not matched to a gene: 2. This CDR3 contains 14 residues. CDR3: CSARTGVSNQPQHF. DNA of the CDR3: TGCAGTGCTAGGACAGGGGTCAGCAATCAGCCCCAGCATTTT.

The chain joins TRBV6-4 to TRBJ2-3; D possibly corresponds to TRBD2 (6 bases). Trimming stripped 2 bases from V and 0 bases from J, with 9 bases between. The CDR3 runs to 15 residues. CDR1 MRHNA and CDR2 SNTAGT come from the germline V gene. CDR3 amino acids: CASSDDGTSTDTQYF. As DNA, the CDR3 is TGTGCCAGCAGTGACGACGGGACTAGCACAGATACGCAGTATTTT.

The chain has TRBV29-1 and TRBJ1-1; D remains unclear. This CDR3 comprises 13 residues. The V and J ends lost 0 bases and 6 bases respectively, with 11 bases between them. Germline lookup yields CDR1 SQVTM and CDR2 ANQGSEA. The CDR3 region is CSVEDTDSAEAFF. The DNA for the CDR3 is TGCAGCGTTGAAGACACCGACTCTGCTGAAGCTTTCTTT.

The chain carries TRBV20-1 and TRBJ2-1, with 7 bases identical to TRBD2. Germline loops: CDR1 DFQATT, CDR2 SNEGSKA (reference sequence). V dropped 3 bases and J dropped 7; count of bases not matched to a gene: 15. The CDR3 length is 16 residues. The CDR3 protein is CSASDLETSRHNEQFF. The CDR3 DNA sequence: TGCAGTGCTAGCGACCTGGAGACTAGCCGACATAATGAGCAGTTCTTC.

This clonotype was detected ten times or more. This sequence joins TRBV20-1 and TRBJ2-1; 7 bases are shared with TRBD2. Trimming cost V 6 bases and J 3 bases; bases outside gene matches: 5. The CDR3 has 13 amino acids. CDR1 and CDR2 from the germline V gene are DFQATT and SNEGSKA (reference sequence). The CDR3 sequence: CSAFSGRYNEQFF. The CDR3, as DNA: TGCAGTGCATTTAGCGGGCGCTACAATGAGCAGTTCTTC.

This clonotype was found many times. The rearrangement uses TRBV20-1 and TRBJ1-1, with a possible D match to TRBD1 (5 bases). Germline V gene data show CDR1 as DFQATT and CDR2 as SNEGSKA (reference sequence). The CDR3 totals 13 residues. The V end lost 5 bases, the J end lost 4 bases, and 14 bases lay between the germline ends. CDR3 nucleotides: TGCAGTGCTCCCCCTGGGGGGTTCACTGAAGCTTTCTTT. Protein: CSAPPGGFTEAFF.

As for this clonotype: This clone may be a read error of a much larger clone one base away. The chain links TRBV20-1 to TRBJ2-3, with 9 bases aligning to TRBD2. V was clipped by 6 bases and J by 0 bases; unmatched bases: 7. Germline CDR1 and CDR2: DFQATT and SNEGSKA (reference sequence). This CDR3 comprises 15 residues. In DNA form, the CDR3 reads TGCAGTGCCGTTAGCGGGGGAGCCAGCACAGATACGCAGTATTTT. Its translation: CSAVSGGASTDTQYF.

The J gene is TRBJ2-5, the V gene TRBV5-4; no definite D call. Trimming cost V 4 bases and J 0 bases, with 16 bases left between them. In germline, CDR1 is SGHNT, CDR2 YYREEE (reference sequence). This CDR3 is 16 amino acids long. The CDR3 sequence: CASSPNYQVYQETQYF. The CDR3 DNA reads as TGTGCCAGCAGCCCCAACTACCAGGTGTACCAAGAGACCCAGTACTTC.

On this clonotype: Given a much more abundant clone one base away, this may be a read error. The chain is built from TRBV6-5 and TRBJ2-3; D perhaps matches TRBD1 (5 bases). V gave up 6 bases and J gave up 0 bases, with 7 bases separating them. Germline V lookup: CDR1 MNHEY, CDR2 SVGAGI. The CDR3 loop spans 13 amino acids. Written as DNA, the CDR3 is TGTGCCAGCAGGCGGACAAGCACAGATACGCAGTATTTT. It is translated as CASRRTSTDTQYF.

As regards this clonotype: Possible read error: a much larger clone is one base away. This chain joins TRBV20-1 and TRBJ2-1, with D possibly TRBD2 on 5 matching bases. Per germline, CDR1 DFQATT and CDR2 SNEGSKA (reference sequence). The CDR3 extends over 15 amino acids. The CDR3 DNA sequence: TGCAGTGCTAGAGATTCGGGAAAAGGACTCGATGAGAAGTTCTTC. It specifies CSARDSGKGLDEKFF.